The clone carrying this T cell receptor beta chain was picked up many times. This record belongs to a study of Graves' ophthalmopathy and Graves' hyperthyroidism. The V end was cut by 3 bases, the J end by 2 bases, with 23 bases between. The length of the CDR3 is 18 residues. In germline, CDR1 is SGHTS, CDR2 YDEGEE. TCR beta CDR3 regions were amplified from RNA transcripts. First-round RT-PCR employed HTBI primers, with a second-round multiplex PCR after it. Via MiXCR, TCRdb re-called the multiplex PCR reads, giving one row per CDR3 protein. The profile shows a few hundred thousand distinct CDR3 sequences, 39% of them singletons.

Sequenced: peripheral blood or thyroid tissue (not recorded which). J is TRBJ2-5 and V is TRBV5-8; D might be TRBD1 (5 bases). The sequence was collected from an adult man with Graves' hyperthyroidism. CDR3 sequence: CASSSQPPDSVSQETQYF. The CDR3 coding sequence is TGTGCCAGCAGCTCCCAGCCGCCCGACAGCGTCTCGCAAGAGACCCAGTACTTC.